This T cell receptor (beta chain) was captured in a study of blood T cell repertoires in COVID-19. Overall study: In each case, the material was cDNA or gDNA derived from T cells, B-cell-depleted T cells, or PBMCs.

In the original processing: Using reference gene primer amplification, nucleated cell counts were estimated. The table came from immunoSEQ multiplex PCR; TCRdb's copy has only in-frame clones and leaves some out. V, J and clone size reflect that table, while D and trimming were determined from the DNA. The table shows 200,000 or so clones, with 82% occurring only once. CDR3 length: 12 residues. CDR1 is MNHEY and CDR2 is SVGEGT in the germline V gene. V lost 4 bases and J lost 0, with 4 bases in between. This sequence joins TRBV6-2 or TRBV6-3 and TRBJ2-7; D is unresolved. The sequence derives from a human donor with acute or convalescent COVID-19. The donor label of this sample is uncertain. The sequenced sample was peripheral blood. DNA of the CDR3: TGTGCCAGCAGTTCCTACTCCTACGAGCAGTACTTC. Translation: CASSSYSYEQYF.